This T cell receptor (beta chain) was recorded in a study of preoperative IRX-2 immunotherapy in early breast cancer. Sequencing was performed with immunoSEQ multiplex PCR; in TCRdb, only in-frame clones are kept and a portion is missing. This sample has some 99,000 clones, with roughly 90% found just once. Sample treatment: preoperative locoregional IRX-2 cytokine immunotherapy. Preoperative locoregional IRX-2 cytokine immunotherapy was tested in the phase Ib source study. The TCR comes from a human donor with breast cancer. This specimen consisted of tumor tissue, obtained after IRX-2 immunotherapy.

The CDR3 is CASSLGQGNNEKLFF. CDR3 sequence (DNA): TGTGCCAGCAGCCTCGGACAGGGGAACAATGAAAAACTGTTTTTT. This rearrangement joins TRBV7-8 to TRBJ1-4; 9 positions match TRBD1. The CDR3 has 15 amino acids. Trimming took 5 bases from V and 5 from J; bases not matched to a gene: 6. Germline V gene sequence: CDR1 SGHVS, CDR2 FQNEAQ.